This TCR beta chain is from a study of T cell responses to AZD1222 COVID-19 vaccine (dated by TCRdb to about 2021). Regarding the research as a whole: TCR sequencing was performed for roughly 240 trial participants, of whom roughly 200 were given two doses of AZD1222 and 26 were given two doses of MenACWY control vaccine. Trial participants were enrolled by age into subgroups of 18-55, 56-69 and 70-plus years, and around 150, 28 and 57 TCR-sequenced participants, respectively, were included in these subgroups. The paper's findings and limits, for the study overall: Most participants were white British and females outnumbered males, and the authors suggested that clonal diversity may have been underestimated. Reportedly, almost half of the unique spike-specific TCRs recognized epitopes lying outside the regions that are mutated in the B.1.351 and B.1.1.7 variants. Conclusions about previously exposed vaccinees were limited because only six or seven AZD1222 recipients were SARS-CoV-2 seropositive at baseline. The whole spike protein was spanned by vaccine-associated CD4 TCRs, and dominant responses were seen in regions 160-218 and 743-854. After two AZD1222 doses, spike-specific TCR breadth and depth were significantly higher than at day 0 and than in MenACWY recipients. The 56-69-year group was small, and its depth increase did not reach significance, likely because of low power. Because no day 14 peak-response samples were available, repertoires were characterized only after the peak T cell response.

The meaning of the sample's time point label: baseline before first vaccination. The sample's treatment or condition, from its label and the paper: meningococcal conjugate vaccine given as trial control. Vaccinee samples were obtained from the UK trials COV001 and COV002, which included a single-blind randomized controlled phase 2/3 trial of AZD1222 (ChAdOx1 nCoV-19) in healthy adults. For TCRbeta chain sequencing, PBMC samples from trial participants were taken at day 0 and at day 28 after the second dose. From the cysteine through the phenylalanine, the CDR3 covers 12 amino acids. This entry keeps only the CDR3 DNA: 36 bases, framed from base 1. Via the germline V gene (reference sequence), CDR1 is LNHNV and CDR2 YYDKDF. The V end loses 1 base and the J end loses 1 base, and a stretch of 0 bases separates them. The CDR3 regions of human TCRbeta chains were subjected to immunosequencing. Regarding the original processing steps: TCRs in the repertoires were compared against a reference library of SARS-CoV-2-specific TCRs that had been generated with the MIRA antigen-specificity platform. Breadth was defined as the fraction of unique TCRs that were SARS-CoV-2-associated, and depth was defined as the fraction of total T cells that were SARS-CoV-2-associated. Using the MIRA data, every spike-specific TCR was mapped to the spike region that the TCR reacted to and assigned to either a CD4 or a CD8 class. Log10-transformed breadth and depth values were compared by one-way ANOVA with Sidak's multiple comparisons tests. TCRdb retrieved this table from immuneACCESS and kept in-frame rearrangements only. Not all clones are present; in checked studies, unresolved V genes account for under half, and no reason is known for the remainder. V, J and clone size derive from that table, while D and trimming were established from the DNA sequence. The sample contains approximately 160,000 clones, about 91% of them found a single time. The ten top clones hold about 3.2% of the sample.

Worth noting for this clone: The target of this receptor is not known. One base away there is no much larger clone; base qualities are not given.

The starting material was peripheral blood, obtained on day 0 of MenACWY control vaccination. The sequence came from an adult in good health. The chain employs TRBV15 and TRBJ2-3; confidence is insufficient to name the D gene. The DNA sequence reads TGTGCCACCAGCAGAGGCACAGATACGCAGTATTTT. Its translation reads: CATSRGTDTQYF. When the CDR3 is completed using the reference TRBV15 and TRBJ2-3 genes on either side, the full variable domain is DAMVIQNPRYQVTQFGKPVTLSCSQTLNHNVMYWYQQKSSQAPKLLFHYYDKDFNNEADTPDNFQSRRPNTSFCFLDIRSPGLGDTAMYLCATSRGTDTQYFGPGTRLTVL.